This entry lists 27 T cell receptor beta chains sequenced from one sample in a study of shared clonotypes between healthy human individuals. Assay: immunoSEQ multiplex PCR; the TCRdb copy retains only in-frame clones and omits some. The sample lists more than 900,000 clones; around 78% were seen once. Material: memory CD4+ T cells from PBMCs. Specified subset: CD45RA-negative fraction. The source is a man between 18 and 29 years old in good health. Some clones in this sample may be carry-over from other donors' samples.

The chain couples TRBV28 to TRBJ2-5; D possibly corresponds to TRBD1 (6 bases). The CDR3 is 14 amino acids. Trimming removed 6 bases at V and 4 bases at J, with 15 bases between. Germline V lookup: CDR1 MDHEN, CDR2 SYDVKM. CDR3 loop: CASSLQQGIETQYF. For the CDR3, the DNA is TGTGCCAGCAGCCTCCAACAGGGAATAGAGACCCAGTACTTC.

This clone has a single count. This chain connects TRBV18 to TRBJ1-1; D remains unclear. V lost 3 bases to trimming and J lost 0 bases, with 14 bases between them. CDR1 is KGHSH, CDR2 LQKENI, per germline. This CDR3 comprises 16 residues. CDR3 region: CASSPGRARVNTEAFF. The DNA for the CDR3 is TGTGCCAGCTCACCGGGGAGGGCGAGAGTGAACACTGAAGCTTTCTTT.

V is TRBV5-1 and J is TRBJ2-1; tentatively, D is TRBD2 (5 bases). Germline CDR1 reads SGHRS; CDR2 reads YFSETQ. With 5 bases removed from V and 0 bases from J, the gap between germline ends came to 9 bases. This CDR3 has 14 residues. CDR3 sequence (DNA): TGCGCCAGCAGGAAAGCGGACTCCTACAATGAGCAGTTCTTC. It yields the protein CASRKADSYNEQFF.

The chain couples TRBV28 to TRBJ2-7; 10 bases line up with TRBD2. V was clipped by 6 bases and J by 3 bases; unmatched bases: 5. Germline CDR1 and CDR2: MDHEN and SYDVKM. The CDR3 totals 14 residues. The CDR3 DNA is TGTGCCAGCAGGGCCGGGACTAGCGTCTACGAGCAGTACTTC. It codes for CASRAGTSVYEQYF. The whole variable domain, remainder taken from reference TRBV28 and TRBJ2-7, is DVKVTQSSRYLVKRTGEKVFLECVQDMDHENMFWYRQDPGLGLRLIYFSYDVKMKEKGDIPEGYSVSREKKERFSLILESASTNQTSMYLCASRAGTSVYEQYFGPGTRLTVT.

This sequence joins TRBV28 and TRBJ1-1; the match to TRBD1 covers 12 bases. CDR1 is MDHEN, CDR2 SYDVKM, per germline. CDR3 length equals 16 residues. Germline trimming cut 5 bases from V and 2 bases from J; bases unmatched to any gene: 6. The CDR3 loop is CASSPFGTGGNTEAFF. CDR3 DNA: TGTGCCAGCAGTCCATTCGGGACAGGGGGCAACACTGAAGCTTTCTTT.

The rearrangement links TRBV19 to TRBJ2-7; D gene uncertain. Germline V CDR1 and CDR2: LNHDA, SQIVND (reference sequence). The CDR3 has 13 amino acids. Trimming removed 5 bases at V and 2 bases at J, with 10 bases between. CDR3 residues: CASSPQHPYEQYF. CDR3 sequence (DNA): TGTGCCAGTAGTCCTCAACACCCCTACGAGCAGTACTTC.

In its sample, this clone was seen a few times. Other DNA sequences within the sample encode an identical CDR3. The V and J genes are TRBV18 and TRBJ2-7, with 9 bases identical to TRBD1. The CDR3 has 14 amino acids. The germline gives CDR1 KGHSH, CDR2 LQKENI. V gave up 3 bases and J gave up 1 base; unmatched junction bases: 1. CDR3 protein: CASSPGTGSYEQYF. The CDR3, as DNA: TGTGCCAGCTCACCCGGGACAGGGTCCTACGAGCAGTACTTC.

The table lists this clone with a few counts. The chain joins TRBV30 to TRBJ1-1; D unclear. The V gene lost 5 bases and the J gene lost 2 bases, with 12 bases spanning the gap. There are 13 residues in the CDR3. The germline gives CDR1 GTSNPN, CDR2 SVGIG (reference sequence). CDR3 coding DNA: TGTGCCTGGGGTTCCCAGCTTAACACTGAAGCTTTCTTT. Its protein product is CAWGSQLNTEAFF.

This clone was picked up one time. V gene TRBV28 combines with J gene TRBJ2-7, with a possible D match to TRBD2 (6 bases). Trimming took off 1 base at V and 4 bases at J, with 8 bases between the two ends. Germline-derived CDR1 and CDR2 are MDHEN and SYDVKM. CDR3 length: 13 amino acids. This CDR3 reads CASSLFAGYEQYF. The DNA for the CDR3 is TGTGCCAGCAGTTTATTTGCGGGGTACGAGCAGTACTTC. The whole variable domain, filled in from reference TRBV28 and TRBJ2-7, reads DVKVTQSSRYLVKRTGEKVFLECVQDMDHENMFWYRQDPGLGLRLIYFSYDVKMKEKGDIPEGYSVSREKKERFSLILESASTNQTSMYLCASSLFAGYEQYFGPGTRLTVT.

J is TRBJ1-1 and V is TRBV5-1; D remains ambiguous. V lost 4 bases and J 1 base, leaving 8 bases between the germline ends. In germline, CDR1 is SGHRS, CDR2 YFSETQ. The CDR3 has 13 amino acids. CDR3: CASSESTNTEAFF. CDR3 coding DNA: TGCGCCAGCAGCGAGTCCACGAACACTGAAGCTTTCTTT.

This chain links TRBV7-9 with TRBJ2-7; D gene unclear. This CDR3 has 15 residues. V was clipped by 6 bases and J by 3 bases, with 18 bases between them. CDR1 is SEHNR, CDR2 FQNEAQ, per germline (reference sequence). CDR3 amino acids: CASRGFGSKSYEQYF. The CDR3 DNA sequence: TGTGCCAGCAGGGGTTTTGGGTCCAAAAGCTACGAGCAGTACTTC.

A note on this clone: This same CDR3 is encoded by further DNA sequences in the sample. The chain employs TRBV5-1 and TRBJ2-6; 7 bases are a match to TRBD1. Germline CDR1 reads SGHRS; CDR2 reads YFSETQ. Trimming cost V 4 bases and J 4 bases; bases outside gene matches: 5. CDR3 size: 15 residues. The CDR3 nucleotides are TGCGCCAGCAGCCCAGGGACAGCAGGGGCCAACGTCCTGACTTTC. It specifies CASSPGTAGANVLTF.

The genes are TRBV28 and TRBJ1-1; D not certain. Trimming shortened V by 6 bases and J by 0 bases, and 11 bases separated the two germline ends. The CDR3 has 14 residues. Looked up from germline, CDR1 is MDHEN and CDR2 is SYDVKM. CDR3 sequence: CASRLSRVNTEAFF. The CDR3 DNA is TGTGCCAGCAGGTTGAGCCGGGTGAACACTGAAGCTTTCTTT.

The gene calls are TRBV7-2 and TRBJ2-7; 8 bases map to TRBD2. The CDR3 consists of 16 residues. Germline CDR1 and CDR2: SGHTA and FQGNSA. V lost 3 bases and J lost 2; bases outside the gene matches: 9. Here the CDR3 DNA reads TGTGCCAGCAGCTTTCTCGGCGGCGGGAGGACCTACGAGCAGTACTTC. This codes for CASSFLGGGRTYEQYF.

About this clone: The sample has other DNA sequences that encode this CDR3 too. The rearrangement uses TRBV11-3 and TRBJ2-3, with D unresolved. The V and J ends lost 1 base and 2 bases respectively, with 7 bases between them. The CDR3 runs to 14 residues. Germline V gives CDR1 SGHNT, CDR2 YENEEA. The DNA for the CDR3 is TGTGCCAGCAGCTTAGGAGGAGACACAGATACGCAGTATTTT. Translated: CASSLGGDTDTQYF. The complete variable domain, with remaining parts taken from reference TRBV11-3 and TRBJ2-3, reads EAGVVQSPRYKIIEKKQPVAFWCNPISGHNTLYWYLQNLGQGPELLIRYENEEAVDDSQLPKDRFSAERLKGVDSTLKIQPAELGDSAVYLCASSLGGDTDTQYFGPGTRLTVL.

V gene TRBV19 combines with J gene TRBJ2-5; D unresolved. Germline V CDR1 and CDR2: LNHDA, SQIVND (reference sequence). There are 12 residues in the CDR3. V was pared by 5 bases and J by 1 base, with 5 bases between. The CDR3 region has the DNA TGTGCCAGTAGTGCAGTCCAAGAGACCCAGTACTTC. Protein: CASSAVQETQYF.

The CDR3 reads CASSPAWGGREQYF. The CDR3 DNA follows: TGTGCCAGCAGCCCCGCGTGGGGAGGGCGCGAGCAGTACTTC. The chain links TRBV7-6 to TRBJ2-7; 7 nucleotides line up with TRBD2. Germline trimming cut 5 bases from V and 6 bases from J; bases unmatched to any gene: 10. CDR1 and CDR2 (germline): SGHVS, FNYEAQ. The CDR3 covers 14 residues. The whole variable domain, filled in from reference TRBV7-6 and TRBJ2-7, reads GAGVSQSPRYKVTKRGQDVALRCDPISGHVSLYWYRQALGQGPEFLTYFNYEAQQDKSGLPNDRFSAERPEGSISTLTIQRTEQRDSAMYRCASSPAWGGREQYFGPGTRLTVT.

The J gene is TRBJ2-7, the V gene TRBV2, with D possibly TRBD2 on 6 matching bases. The CDR3 spans 14 residues. V dropped 4 bases and J dropped 1 base, with 11 bases sitting between them. The germline CDR1 and CDR2 sequences are SNHLY and FYNNEI. The CDR3 reads CASSVYGGSYEQYF. The CDR3 bases are TGTGCCAGCAGTGTGTACGGGGGATCCTACGAGCAGTACTTC.

The chain combines TRBV4-3 with TRBJ1-2; 9 positions agree with TRBD1. Germline CDR1 reads LGHNA; CDR2 reads YSLEER. The length of the CDR3 is 16 residues. The V segment lost 0 bases and the J segment 4 bases; nucleotides outside the gene matches: 6. CDR3 sequence (DNA): TGCGCCAGCAGCCAAGAAGCGGGACAGGGAGGCTATGGCTACACCTTC. Its protein is CASSQEAGQGGYGYTF.

The chain combines TRBV10-3 with TRBJ1-5, with D hard to call. Trimming pared 3 bases from V and 3 bases from J, leaving 15 bases between. The CDR3 is 16 amino acids. CDR1 is ENHRY, CDR2 SYGVKD, per germline. CDR3 protein: CAISDSPLGYNQPQHF. CDR3 DNA sequence: TGTGCCATCAGTGATTCCCCCTTGGGTTACAATCAGCCCCAGCATTTT.

The chain carries TRBV19 and TRBJ2-3; 7 bases align to TRBD1. Trimming removed 4 bases from V and 6 bases from J; junction bases left unmatched: 4. This CDR3 has 13 amino acids. Germline CDR1 LNHDA, CDR2 SQIVND (reference sequence). The CDR3 region has the DNA TGTGCCAGTAGTAAGACAGGGTTGGATACGCAGTATTTT. Protein product: CASSKTGLDTQYF.

This clone is a singleton in its sample. The rearrangement links TRBV5-1 to TRBJ2-7; TRBD1 might be the D (5 bases). V was trimmed by 1 base and J by 3 bases, leaving 11 bases between them. Per the germline V gene, CDR1 is SGHRS and CDR2 is YFSETQ. This CDR3 region has 14 residues. Here the CDR3 DNA reads TGCGCCAGCAGCTTGATCTCAGGGAACTACGAGCAGTACTTC. Protein: CASSLISGNYEQYF.

This clone was picked up one time. The same CDR3 also results from other DNA sequences found in this sample. The chain recombines TRBV28 with TRBJ2-2; D is ambiguous. Trimming left V 5 bases short and J 2 bases short, with 3 bases between. This CDR3 is 12 amino acids long. From germline, CDR1 is MDHEN and CDR2 SYDVKM. The CDR3, as DNA: TGTGCCAGCAGTGTAAACACCGGGGAGCTGTTTTTT. Encoded protein: CASSVNTGELFF. The variable domain in full, completed from reference TRBV28 and TRBJ2-2, reads DVKVTQSSRYLVKRTGEKVFLECVQDMDHENMFWYRQDPGLGLRLIYFSYDVKMKEKGDIPEGYSVSREKKERFSLILESASTNQTSMYLCASSVNTGELFFGEGSRLTVL.

The rearrangement links TRBV10-3 to TRBJ2-1, with 13 bases that match TRBD2. Germline CDR1 and CDR2: ENHRY and SYGVKD. This CDR3 spans 15 amino acids. The J segment lost 7 bases and the V segment lost 4 bases, leaving 4 bases of the junction unmatched. The CDR3 DNA follows: TGTGCCATCAGTGGGACTAGCGGGAGAGGGAATGAGCAGTTCTTC. Translation gives CAISGTSGRGNEQFF.

This clone was seen a handful of times. This clone may be a read error of a much larger clone one base away. The same CDR3 can be traced to other DNA sequences in this sample. This chain joins TRBV29-1 and TRBJ2-7; TRBD1 matches 9 bases. V gave up 7 bases and J gave up 3 bases; unmatched junction bases: 4. The CDR3 is made up of 12 amino acids. Per the germline V gene, CDR1 is SQVTM and CDR2 is ANQGSEA. CDR3 nucleotide sequence: TGCAGCGCCCGGGACAGGGTCTACGAGCAGTACTTC. Translating it yields CSARDRVYEQYF.

This clone was found a few times. The gene calls are TRBV27 and TRBJ1-2; D might be TRBD1 (6 bases). V lost 7 bases and J lost 1, with 13 bases in between. This CDR3 contains 14 residues. Germline values: CDR1 MNHEY, CDR2 SMNVEV (reference sequence). CDR3 DNA: TGTGCCAGCAAACTAGGGGGAGTTAACTATGGCTACACCTTC. Translation: CASKLGGVNYGYTF.

A note on this clone: It may be a read error: a sequence one base away is much more abundant. The V gene is TRBV5-4, the J gene TRBJ2-7; D unclear. There are 11 residues in the CDR3. The V and J ends lost 1 base and 5 bases respectively, with 4 bases between them. Germline lookup yields CDR1 SGHNT and CDR2 YYREEE (reference sequence). The CDR3 DNA reads as TGTGCCAGCAGCTTGATCGACGAGCAGTACTTC. Translated, it gives CASSLIDEQYF.